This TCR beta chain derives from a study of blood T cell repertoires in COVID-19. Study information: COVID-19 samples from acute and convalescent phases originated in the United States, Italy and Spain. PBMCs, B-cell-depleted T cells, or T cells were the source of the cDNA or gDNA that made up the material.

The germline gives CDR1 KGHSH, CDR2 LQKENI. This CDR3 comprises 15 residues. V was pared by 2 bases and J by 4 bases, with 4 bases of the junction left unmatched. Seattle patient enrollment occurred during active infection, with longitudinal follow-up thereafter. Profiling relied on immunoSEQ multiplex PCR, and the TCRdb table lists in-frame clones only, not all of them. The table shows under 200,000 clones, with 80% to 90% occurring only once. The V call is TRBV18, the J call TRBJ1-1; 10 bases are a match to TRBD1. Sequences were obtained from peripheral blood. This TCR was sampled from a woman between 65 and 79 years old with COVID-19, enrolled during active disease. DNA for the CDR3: TGTGCCAGCTCACCATCGGGACAGGGGAGCACTGAAGCTTTCTTT. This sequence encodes CASSPSGQGSTEAFF.